This TCR beta chain was documented in a study of CD8+CD57+ T cells in acquired aplastic anemia (dated by TCRdb to the late 2010s). Notes on the research overall: A mean of around 3 ug of DNA, ranging from roughly 0.17 to 30 ug, was extracted from sorted CD4+ and CD8+ cells. CD8+CD57+ expansion was defined as frequency above the mean frequency observed in healthy subjects. The study at large found these results: Roughly 30 CD8+ CDR3 sequences were shared between patients and controls but appeared highly expressed in patients and within their immunodominant clones. CD8+ Simpson's diversity did not differ significantly between patients and healthy controls (P=0.060).

The germline V gene (reference sequence) sets CDR1 to SEHNR and CDR2 to FQNEAQ. The CDR3 goes from the cysteine to the phenylalanine over 13 residues. Kept here is only the CDR3 DNA, which spans 39 bases and is read in frame from base 1. Comment on this clonotype: Its binding antigen is unknown. The junction shows a germline mismatch at one end, possibly a read error.

Profiling of TCR beta VDJ combinations and CDR3 sequences used genomic DNA as the template. TCR repertoire sequencing was run on an Illumina HiSeq 2000. Turning to the authors' computational methods: Repertoires were assessed using TRBV/TRBJ rearrangement plots, CDR3 size and DJ length profiles, and Simpson's diversity index. The immunodominant clone was defined as the most abundant DNA sequence in deep sequencing data. CDR3 amino acid sequences were checked for sharing between subjects and were compared against published repertoires and the VDJdb database. TCRdb reprocessed the public reads (quality trimming at Q25 with fastp, clone calling with MiXCR) and kept in-frame beta chains. Every distinct CDR3 protein forms one entry, paired with its most common genes and DNA. Here the V and J calls rest on TCRdb's processing, not on the authors' analysis. Across this sample there are around 200,000 distinct CDR3 sequences, with roughly half seen only once. The ten largest clones capture around 9.7% of the sample.

The patients picked for sequencing were ones in whom flow cytometry had shown an expansion of CD8+CD57+ cells. Every patient had severe acquired aplastic anemia, diagnosed using the International Study of Aplastic Anemia and Agranulocytosis and Camitta criteria. No patient had received any therapy when blood was sampled. In this study, sorted CD4+ and CD8+ T cells from the blood of healthy subjects and of severe aplastic anemia patients had their TCR repertoires deep-sequenced. In the USA, patient enrollment took place under clinicaltrials.gov protocols 00001620, 01623167, 00001397, 00071045, 00081523 and 00961064. Ficoll-Paque density gradient centrifugation was used to isolate peripheral blood mononuclear cells. Before DNA was extracted, CD4+ and CD8+ T cells were sorted using either FACS or magnetic beads.

Sequenced: sorted CD4+, CD8+, or CD8+CD57+ T cells (not recorded which) from PBMCs. The receptor was derived from a human donor with aplastic anemia. Recombination joined TRBV7-9 with TRBJ1-1, and 7 bases in between align with TRBD1. The DNA reads TGTGCCAGCGGCTCAGAAGGGGGCGCTGAAGCTTCCTTT. This sequence encodes CASGSEGGAEASF. Here the CDR3 is joined to the reference TRBV7-9 and TRBJ1-1 genes, and the full variable domain is: DTGVSQNPRHKITKRGQNVTFRCDPISEHNRLYWYRQTLGQGPEFLTYFQNEAQLEKSRLLSDRFSAERPKGSFSTLEIQRTEQGDSAMYLCASGSEGGAEASFGQGTRLTVV.